This T cell receptor beta chain was found in a study of post-analysis software for immune sequencing data. Study-wide background: Patients with relapsing-remitting, secondary progressive and progressive-relapsing multiple sclerosis courses were all represented.

This clonotype was observed a single time. Its antigen remains unidentified. Study observations and caveats: Patients carried roughly 5 TRBV segments more frequently than controls did, and TRBV5-6, TRBV5-1 and TRBV20-1 were among them. For normalized Chao1 diversity, multiple sclerosis patients scored significantly lower than controls did. Strong co-clustering by F measure was evident for samples that had been prepared in the same batch.

Presence of unique molecular identifiers characterized the TCR beta cDNA libraries. The yield from around 1 to 10 million T cells was roughly 500,000 cDNA molecules in total. TCRdb analysed the PCR reads with MiXCR anew, one entry per CDR3 protein. The sample includes approximately 440,000 distinct CDR3 sequences, over 35% seen only once; the top ten take about 12%. This CDR3 is built from 15 residues. CDR1 MDHEN and CDR2 SYDVKM come from the germline V gene. With 5 bases clipped from V and 5 bases from J, the junction kept 10 bases outside the gene matches. The V call is TRBV28, the J call TRBJ2-3; 7 bases match TRBD2. Sequenced: blood. The TCR comes from a girl aged 10 to 17 with multiple sclerosis. The CDR3 loop reads CASSPAGGRRDTQYF. CDR3 nucleotide sequence: TGTGCCAGCAGTCCCGCCGGCGGGAGAAGAGATACGCAGTATTTT. The full variable domain, its missing parts supplied by reference TRBV28 and TRBJ2-3, is DVKVTQSSRYLVKRTGEKVFLECVQDMDHENMFWYRQDPGLGLRLIYFSYDVKMKEKGDIPEGYSVSREKKERFSLILESASTNQTSMYLCASSPAGGRRDTQYFGPGTRLTVL.